This TCR beta chain was identified during a study of early T cells in non-severe SARS-CoV-2 infection. The wider study: Chains from this unsorted whole-blood bulk RNA could not be paired.

The V and J ends lost 4 bases and 0 bases respectively, with 18 bases between them. The CDR3 is 17 residues long. Germline CDR1 and CDR2: SGHDT and YYEEEE. cDNA molecules, individually, were tagged with unique molecular identifiers. TCRdb reanalysed the 5' RACE reads using MiXCR and keeps one entry per CDR3 protein. This sample has some 34,000 distinct CDR3 sequences; around 4.6% occur once, and the top ten carry around 8%. To note about this clonotype: Its antigen remains unidentified.

Overall study findings and caveats: Matching against VDJdb likely underestimated virus-specific expansions, favoring anti-spike CD8.

The gene calls are TRBV5-6 and TRBJ2-3; D not resolved. Material for sequencing was whole blood. The source of this sequence is an adult who was a healthcare worker with PCR-confirmed SARS-CoV-2 infection or an uninfected control (not recorded which). The CDR3: CASSLHRNPYSTDTQYF. CDR3 coding DNA: TGTGCCAGCAGCCTGCACAGAAACCCATATAGCACAGATACGCAGTATTTT.